This TCR beta chain stems from a study of shared clonotypes between healthy human individuals. Overall study results and limits: When compared with the clonotypes that were shared by all four sorted-subset donors, the non-shared clonotypes turned out to have lower generation probabilities.

Clones were read by immunoSEQ multiplex PCR, and TCRdb kept only the in-frame ones, dropping some. The profile shows 1,400,000 or so clones, about 98.5% of them singletons. Trimming left V 5 bases short and J 2 bases short, with 4 bases between. This CDR3 contains 11 residues. From germline, CDR1 is SNHLY and CDR2 FYNNEI. The table lists this clone with a count of one. The antigen is not known. Other DNA sequences within the sample encode an identical CDR3. Material for sequencing was naive CD4+ T cells sorted from blood. Stated subset: CD45RA+ positively selected. The sequence derives from a young man in good health. This rearrangement joins TRBV2 to TRBJ2-7; D gene uncertain. CDR3 loop: CASSLTYEQYF. The CDR3 nucleotides read TGTGCCAGCAGTCTTACCTACGAGCAGTACTTC.